The 27 T cell receptor beta chains reported below all come from one sample, sequenced in a study of blood T cell repertoires in COVID-19. The repertoire was sequenced with immunoSEQ multiplex PCR; TCRdb's copy has only in-frame clones and lacks some. This sample has approximately 170,000 clones, with more than 80% found just once. The sequenced material came from peripheral blood. The receptors derive from a woman aged 55 to 70 with COVID-19, enrolled during active disease.

This clone was seen only once. This sequence joins TRBV6-5 and TRBJ2-1; no definite D call. V was shortened by 5 bases and J by 4 bases, with 6 bases between the two germline ends. The germline V gene has CDR1 MNHEY and CDR2 SVGAGI. The CDR3 is 12 amino acids. CDR3 sequence (DNA): TGTGCCAGCAGTCCACTTTACAATGAGCAGTTCTTC. This codes for CASSPLYNEQFF.

The chain joins TRBV30 to TRBJ1-2; possibly TRBD1 for D (5 bases). The V gene lost 3 bases and the J gene lost 8 bases, with 13 bases spanning the gap. This CDR3 contains 12 residues. The germline V gene encodes CDR1 GTSNPN and CDR2 SVGIG (reference sequence). The CDR3 DNA is TGTGCCTGGAGGGGGACTAGGAGGGGCTACACCTTC. This sequence encodes CAWRGTRRGYTF.

V is TRBV2 and J is TRBJ2-7; TRBD1 might be the D (6 bases). Germline V gene lookup returns CDR1 SNHLY and CDR2 FYNNEI. Deletions cut 6 bases from V and 0 bases from J, with 6 bases between. The CDR3 spans 12 residues. CDR3 residues: CASRDSSYEQYF. In DNA form, the CDR3 reads TGTGCCAGCAGGGACAGCTCCTACGAGCAGTACTTC.

V and J are TRBV7-3 and TRBJ2-1; D uncertain. The length of the CDR3 is 14 residues. Trimming removed 2 bases from V and 3 bases from J, with 8 bases in between. Germline CDR1 is SGHTA and CDR2 is FQGTGA. CDR3 sequence (DNA): TGTGCCAGCAGCTTAGCGGCGAACTACAATGAGCAGTTCTTC. Translated: CASSLAANYNEQFF.

The chain recombines TRBV5-8 with TRBJ1-5; D remains ambiguous. There are 14 residues in the CDR3. Germline CDR1 is SGHTS and CDR2 is YDEGEE. V was cut by 4 bases and J by 7 bases, with 15 bases left in between. CDR3 nucleotides: TGTGCCAGCAGCCCTGACACAGCTGGACAGCCCCAGCATTTT. Its protein is CASSPDTAGQPQHF.

J is TRBJ1-5 and V is TRBV7-2; possibly TRBD1 for D (6 bases). This CDR3 is built from 14 residues. V was trimmed by 5 bases and J by 5 bases, leaving 13 bases between them. Germline V gene lookup returns CDR1 SGHTA and CDR2 FQGNSA. The CDR3 region has the DNA TGTGCCAGCAGCCTTGGACAGCGCTATCAGCCCCAGCATTTT. It encodes CASSLGQRYQPQHF.

The J gene is TRBJ2-3, the V gene TRBV7-2; the match to TRBD2 covers 11 bases. CDR1 and CDR2 from the germline V gene are SGHTA and FQGNSA. This CDR3 is built from 16 residues. The junction had 6 bases not matched to a gene; V was cut back by 4 bases and J by 3 bases. CDR3 sequence reads: CASSSPLAGATDTQYF. The CDR3 bases are TGTGCCAGCAGCTCCCCACTAGCGGGGGCTACAGATACGCAGTATTTT.

The CDR3 DNA reads as TGTGCCAGCAGCTACGGGCAGGGGTTGAACACTGAAGCTTTCTTT. Amino acid sequence: CASSYGQGLNTEAFF. J is TRBJ1-1 and V is TRBV7-3; D perhaps matches TRBD1 (6 bases). Germline CDR1 is SGHTA and CDR2 is FQGTGA. V lost 4 bases and J 0 bases, leaving 12 bases between the germline ends. The CDR3 extends over 15 amino acids.

The genes are TRBV10-3 and TRBJ1-5, with TRBD1 identical over 7 bases. Germline V gives CDR1 ENHRY, CDR2 SYGVKD. Unmatched junction bases numbered 4, after V lost 5 bases and J lost 6 bases. CDR3 length: 13 residues. CDR3 loop: CAISTGAAQPQHF. The CDR3 DNA follows: TGTGCCATCAGTACAGGGGCTGCTCAGCCCCAGCATTTT.

For the CDR3, the DNA is TGTGCCAGCAGCCAAGAGACAGGGGTTGGGGGCACCTTC. This translates into CASSQETGVGGTF. V usage is TRBV3-1 (or the pseudogene TRBV3-2) and J usage is TRBJ1-2; 8 nucleotides line up with TRBD1. V dropped 0 bases and J dropped 13; count of bases not matched to a gene: 7. The CDR3 totals 13 residues. The germline gives CDR1 LGHDT, CDR2 YNNKEL (reference sequence).

CDR3 nucleotides: TGTGCCAGCAGCTCTCGGACTAGCGGGGGGGACAATGAGCAGTTCTTC. This translates into CASSSRTSGGDNEQFF. The chain recombines TRBV7-6 with TRBJ2-1; 15 positions match TRBD2. There are 16 residues in the CDR3. CDR1 and CDR2 (germline): SGHVS, FNYEAQ. J was trimmed by 5 bases and V by 4 bases; bases with no gene match: 3.

J is TRBJ2-2 and V is TRBV27; a possible D gene is TRBD2 (6 bases). V was pared by 5 bases and J by 8 bases, with 18 bases between. The length of the CDR3 is 15 residues. Germline lookup yields CDR1 MNHEY and CDR2 SMNVEV (reference sequence). CDR3 sequence reads: CASSPTFGSLGELFF. The CDR3 DNA sequence: TGTGCCAGCAGTCCCACTTTCGGGAGTTTAGGGGAGCTGTTTTTT.

As to this clone: Other DNA sequences from this sample encode an identical CDR3 as well. The chain joins TRBV7-2 to TRBJ2-2; 9 nucleotides agree with TRBD2. V gave up 0 bases and J gave up 2 bases; unmatched junction bases: 1. From germline, CDR1 is SGHTA and CDR2 FQGNSA. This CDR3 has 16 amino acids. The CDR3: CASSLASGGNTGELFF. As DNA, the CDR3 is TGTGCCAGCAGCTTAGCTAGCGGGGGTAACACCGGGGAGCTGTTTTTT. Using reference TRBV7-2 and TRBJ2-2 for the parts outside the CDR3, the full variable domain is GAGVSQSPSNKVTEKGKDVELRCDPISGHTALYWYRQSLGQGLEFLIYFQGNSAPDKSGLPSDRFSAERTGGSVSTLTIQRTQQEDSAVYLCASSLASGGNTGELFFGEGSRLTVL.

CDR3 bases: TGTGCCAGTAGTTCCCCCGGGACTAGCGGGGGGACCGGGGAGCTGTTTTTT. Amino acids: CASSSPGTSGGTGELFF. V gene TRBV19 combines with J gene TRBJ2-2; TRBD2 matches at 15 bases. Germline-derived CDR1 and CDR2 are LNHDA and SQIVND (reference sequence). The V segment lost 5 bases and the J segment 5 bases; nucleotides outside the gene matches: 6. The CDR3 sequence is 17 residues long.

The chain combines TRBV5-1 with TRBJ1-1; D gene ambiguous. V was shortened by 3 bases and J by 8 bases, with 17 bases between the two germline ends. This CDR3 is built from 14 residues. CDR1 and CDR2 from the germline V gene are SGHRS and YFSETQ. As DNA, the CDR3 is TGCGCCAGCAGCTGGCGGTCGGACGGAGGGGAAGCTTTCTTT. Its protein product is CASSWRSDGGEAFF.

Here the CDR3 reads CASSHRRDSFVPPGNTIYF. In DNA, the CDR3 is TGTGCCAGCAGCCATCGACGGGACAGTTTTGTTCCTCCTGGAAACACCATATATTTT. V usage is TRBV7-9 and J usage is TRBJ1-3; 7 bases fit TRBD1. J lost 2 bases, V lost 5 bases, and 18 bases had no gene match. CDR1 is SEHNR, CDR2 FQNEAQ, per germline (reference sequence). CDR3 length: 19 residues.

The rearrangement uses TRBV10-3 and TRBJ1-1; 8 nucleotides agree with TRBD1. The CDR3 consists of 14 residues. Germline assignment: CDR1 ENHRY and CDR2 SYGVKD. J gave up 1 base and V 10 bases, and 8 bases lay outside the gene matches. CDR3 nucleotide sequence: TGTGCCACCCGCCAACAGGGGGGGAACACTGAAGCTTTCTTT. Amino acids: CATRQQGGNTEAFF.

The chain carries TRBV10-3 and TRBJ1-6, with D possibly TRBD1 on 6 matching bases. This CDR3 has 15 amino acids. In germline, CDR1 is ENHRY, CDR2 SYGVKD. The V end was cut by 10 bases, the J end by 5 bases, with 18 bases between. The CDR3 region has the DNA TGTGCCACAACTCAAAGCCCAGGGGATAATTCACCCCTCCACTTT. It translates to CATTQSPGDNSPLHF.

The chain joins TRBV5-1 to TRBJ1-2; 7 bases are a match to TRBD1. Germline loops: CDR1 SGHRS, CDR2 YFSETQ. This CDR3 is 16 amino acids long. V dropped 1 base and J dropped 3; count of bases not matched to a gene: 9. The CDR3 DNA reads TGCGCCAGCAGCTTGATCGAACGGGACAGAGACTATGGCTACACCTTC. As protein: CASSLIERDRDYGYTF.

The CDR3 loop is CASCRNRESFF. The DNA for the CDR3 is TGTGCCAGCTGTCGAAACAGGGAGTCCTTCTTT. The chain joins TRBV2 to TRBJ1-1, with D possibly being TRBD1 (6 bases). The CDR3 is 11 residues long. Germline V gene lookup returns CDR1 SNHLY and CDR2 FYNNEI. V gave up 8 bases and J gave up 14 bases, with 18 bases separating them.

V is TRBV12-5 and J is TRBJ1-1, with D possibly matching TRBD1 (6 bases). The germline V gene encodes CDR1 LGHNT and CDR2 FRNRAP. The CDR3 is 15 amino acids. With 2 bases removed from V and 6 bases from J, the gap between germline ends came to 16 bases. This CDR3 reads CASGLKAGVIAEAFF. As DNA, the CDR3 is TGTGCTAGTGGTTTGAAGGCAGGGGTAATCGCTGAAGCTTTCTTT.

This chain uses TRBV24-1 with TRBJ2-1; 11 bases map to TRBD1. V shed 2 bases, J shed 8 bases, and the junction held 4 bases outside the gene matches. CDR3 length equals 15 residues. CDR1 is KGHDR, CDR2 SFDVKD, per germline. CDR3 amino acids: CATSDSRTGGDEQFF. CDR3 in DNA: TGTGCCACCAGTGATTCGAGGACAGGGGGCGATGAGCAGTTCTTC.

The DNA for the CDR3 is TGTGCCAGCAGTTTACAGGGGGCTTCTCAGCCCCAGCATTTT. This gives the protein CASSLQGASQPQHF. The chain couples TRBV27 to TRBJ1-5, with 8 positions matching TRBD1. This CDR3 is built from 14 residues. The germline CDR1 and CDR2 sequences are MNHEY and SMNVEV (reference sequence). Trimming cost V 2 bases and J 6 bases; bases outside gene matches: 3.

This chain joins TRBV7-2 and TRBJ1-2; 9 bases are shared with TRBD1. CDR3 length: 13 residues. Germline V CDR1 and CDR2: SGHTA, FQGNSA. With 2 bases clipped from V and 6 bases from J, the junction kept 1 base outside the gene matches. The CDR3 spells CASSLYRGHGYTF. CDR3 in DNA: TGTGCCAGCAGCTTATACAGGGGGCATGGCTACACCTTC.

This clone occurred once. The chain couples TRBV5-1 to TRBJ1-2, with 10 bases that match TRBD1. CDR3 length: 15 amino acids. The junction had 5 bases not matched to a gene; V was cut back by 0 bases and J by 6 bases. The germline gives CDR1 SGHRS, CDR2 YFSETQ. DNA of the CDR3: TGCGCCAGCAGCTTGGAAGGACAGGGGGTCAATGGCTACACCTTC. Translated: CASSLEGQGVNGYTF.

This chain uses TRBV9 with TRBJ2-1; weak D call: TRBD2 (5 bases). V gave up 0 bases and J gave up 8 bases, with 15 bases separating them. The germline V gene has CDR1 SGDLS and CDR2 YYNGEE. The CDR3 is 15 amino acids. The CDR3 is CASSVVEEIGDEQFF. CDR3 sequence (DNA): TGTGCCAGCAGCGTAGTGGAGGAGATCGGGGATGAGCAGTTCTTC.

The rearrangement joins TRBV6-2 or TRBV6-3 to TRBJ1-1, with D uncertain. The ends were cut back, 4 bases at V and 10 bases at J, with 19 bases in the middle. CDR1 and CDR2 (germline): MNHEY, SVGEGT. The CDR3 totals 14 residues. The CDR3 sequence is CASSWLAGEGAAFF. In DNA, the CDR3 is TGTGCCAGCAGTTGGCTGGCCGGGGAGGGTGCAGCTTTCTTT.